Listed below are T cell receptor beta chains from one sample, sequenced in a study of blood T cell repertoires in COVID-19. Assay: immunoSEQ multiplex PCR; the TCRdb copy retains only in-frame clones and omits some. The sample shows some 300,000 clones, 90% to 95% of them seen only once. Sequenced: PBMCs or T cells enriched from blood (not recorded which). These receptors were collected from a woman in her twenties or thirties who had been exposed to COVID-19. Both conserved end residues are part of each CDR3. The order of the fields is J gene, V gene, CDR3 protein.

j_call: TRBJ1-4; v_call: TRBV27; cdr3_aa: CASSRTREQGIANEKLFF
j_call: TRBJ1-4; v_call: TRBV6-5; cdr3_aa: CASVSGGLIEKLFF
j_call: TRBJ2-7; v_call: TRBV10-2; cdr3_aa: CATCHGGGSYEQYF
j_call: TRBJ2-3; v_call: TRBV13; cdr3_aa: CASSYLDTQYF
j_call: TRBJ1-2; v_call: TRBV10-3; cdr3_aa: CAISVDSNYGYTF
j_call: TRBJ2-1; v_call: TRBV7-2; cdr3_aa: CASSLDSSSYNEQFF
j_call: TRBJ1-2; v_call: TRBV5-1; cdr3_aa: CASSMGTDSNYTF
j_call: TRBJ2-7; v_call: TRBV11-2; cdr3_aa: CASSQYSIRSPYEQYF
j_call: TRBJ2-3; v_call: TRBV14; cdr3_aa: CASSLDRGRDTQYF
j_call: TRBJ1-2; v_call: TRBV6-2/TRBV6-3; cdr3_aa: CASSSAALGTPYGYTF
j_call: TRBJ1-4; v_call: TRBV2; cdr3_aa: CASSIEKLFF
j_call: TRBJ2-5; v_call: TRBV13; cdr3_aa: CASSAARGKETQYF
j_call: TRBJ1-4; v_call: TRBV5-1; cdr3_aa: CASSWGQSNEKLFF
j_call: TRBJ1-2; v_call: TRBV7-9; cdr3_aa: CASSRDTVQGNYGYTF
j_call: TRBJ1-2; v_call: TRBV5-6; cdr3_aa: CASSDMLRAAYGYTF
j_call: TRBJ1-1; v_call: TRBV7-9; cdr3_aa: CASSLFQGTEAFF
j_call: TRBJ1-1; v_call: TRBV5-1; cdr3_aa: CASSVTGTGRANTEAFF
j_call: TRBJ1-5; v_call: TRBV6-1; cdr3_aa: CASSEKQHQPQHF
j_call: TRBJ1-3; v_call: TRBV10-1; cdr3_aa: CASSERRCLVSSGNTIYF
j_call: TRBJ2-5; v_call: TRBV19; cdr3_aa: CASSLQGGQETQYF
j_call: TRBJ2-3; v_call: TRBV11-2; cdr3_aa: CASSPRQRGGGDTQYF
j_call: TRBJ2-7; v_call: TRBV4-3; cdr3_aa: CASSQDGRLEGESWLPYEQYF
j_call: TRBJ1-2; v_call: TRBV7-6; cdr3_aa: CASSPGQVGGYTF
j_call: TRBJ1-6; v_call: TRBV4-3; cdr3_aa: CASSQERVANSPLHF
j_call: TRBJ2-3; v_call: TRBV5-4; cdr3_aa: CASSPGTSGADTQYF
j_call: TRBJ2-7; v_call: TRBV7-2; cdr3_aa: CASNSREYEQYF
j_call: TRBJ1-1; v_call: TRBV6-5; cdr3_aa: CASTRGVRTEAFF
j_call: TRBJ2-2; v_call: TRBV5-4; cdr3_aa: CASSSGLASNTGELFF
j_call: TRBJ2-2; v_call: TRBV5-1; cdr3_aa: CASSRGWSGELFF
j_call: TRBJ1-5; v_call: TRBV13; cdr3_aa: CASSLDLALGHSNQPQHF
j_call: TRBJ2-7; v_call: TRBV7-9; cdr3_aa: CASSSGRKRIYEQYF
j_call: TRBJ1-1; v_call: TRBV3-1/TRBV3-2; cdr3_aa: CASSQVRTEAFF
j_call: TRBJ1-2; v_call: TRBV5-6; cdr3_aa: CASTRITGGRVGYTF
j_call: TRBJ2-1; v_call: TRBV7-9; cdr3_aa: CASSRQGYNEQFF
j_call: TRBJ2-3; v_call: TRBV5-4; cdr3_aa: CASSLPKLTDTQYF
j_call: TRBJ2-5; v_call: TRBV5-1; cdr3_aa: CASSLDGSGLKTQYF
j_call: TRBJ1-3; v_call: TRBV18; cdr3_aa: CASSSTDRGIGNTIYF
j_call: TRBJ1-2; v_call: TRBV4-2; cdr3_aa: CASSQDQGEITNYGYTF
j_call: TRBJ1-2; v_call: TRBV2; cdr3_aa: CASRWGEWDGYTF
j_call: TRBJ1-1; v_call: TRBV7-2; cdr3_aa: CASSKDRGSMNTEAFF
j_call: TRBJ1-1; v_call: TRBV7-9; cdr3_aa: CASSPRDRTERKKAFF
j_call: TRBJ1-6; v_call: TRBV27; cdr3_aa: CASSLEGVSPLHF
j_call: TRBJ1-2; v_call: TRBV3-1/TRBV3-2; cdr3_aa: CASSQGQGYGYTF
j_call: TRBJ2-3; v_call: TRBV6-4; cdr3_aa: CASSELAGGRGDTQYF
j_call: TRBJ1-2; v_call: TRBV6-5; cdr3_aa: CASSDSSEGDYGYTF
j_call: TRBJ1-1; v_call: TRBV7-9; cdr3_aa: CASSVQGAFTEAFF
j_call: TRBJ1-2; v_call: TRBV2; cdr3_aa: CASRDRTGRVIGLYGYTF